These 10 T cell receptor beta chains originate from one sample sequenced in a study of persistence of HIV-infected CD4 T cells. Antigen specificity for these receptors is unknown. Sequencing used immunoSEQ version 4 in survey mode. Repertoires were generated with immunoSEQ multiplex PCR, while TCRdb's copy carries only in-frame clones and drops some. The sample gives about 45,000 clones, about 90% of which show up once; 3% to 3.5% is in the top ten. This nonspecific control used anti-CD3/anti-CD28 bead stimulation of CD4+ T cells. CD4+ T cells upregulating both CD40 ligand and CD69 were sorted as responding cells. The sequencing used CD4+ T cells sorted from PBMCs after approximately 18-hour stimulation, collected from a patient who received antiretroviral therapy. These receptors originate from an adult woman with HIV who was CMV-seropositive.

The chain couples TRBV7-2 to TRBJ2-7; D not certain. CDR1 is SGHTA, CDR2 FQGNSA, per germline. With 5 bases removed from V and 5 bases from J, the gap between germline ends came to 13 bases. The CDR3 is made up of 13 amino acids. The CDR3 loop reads CASSPGGLHEQYF. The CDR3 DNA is TGTGCCAGCAGCCCCGGTGGTCTCCACGAGCAGTACTTC.

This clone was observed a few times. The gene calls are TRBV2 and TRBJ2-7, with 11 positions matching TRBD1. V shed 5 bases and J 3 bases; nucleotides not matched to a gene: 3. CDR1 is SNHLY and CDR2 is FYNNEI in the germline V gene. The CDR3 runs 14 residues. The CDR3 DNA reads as TGTGCCAGCAGTCAGGACAGGGGGCTCTACGAGCAGTACTTC. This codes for CASSQDRGLYEQYF.

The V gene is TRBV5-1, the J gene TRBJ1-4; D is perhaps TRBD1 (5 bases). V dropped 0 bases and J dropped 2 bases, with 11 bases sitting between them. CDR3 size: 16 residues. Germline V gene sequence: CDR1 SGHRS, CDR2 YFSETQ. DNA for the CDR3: TGCGCCAGCAGCTTGGGACAGTTAACGACTAATGAAAAACTGTTTTTT. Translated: CASSLGQLTTNEKLFF.

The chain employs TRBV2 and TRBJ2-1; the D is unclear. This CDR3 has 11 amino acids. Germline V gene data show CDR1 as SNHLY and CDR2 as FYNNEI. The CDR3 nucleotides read TGTGCAACCGGGTCAGACAATGAGCAGTTCTTC. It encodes CATGSDNEQFF. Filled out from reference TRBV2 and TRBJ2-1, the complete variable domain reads EPEVTQTPSHQVTQMGQEVILRCVPISNHLYFYWYRQILGQKVEFLVSFYNNEISEKSEIFDDQFSVERPDGSNFTLKIRSTKLEDSAMYFCATGSDNEQFFGPGTRLTVL.

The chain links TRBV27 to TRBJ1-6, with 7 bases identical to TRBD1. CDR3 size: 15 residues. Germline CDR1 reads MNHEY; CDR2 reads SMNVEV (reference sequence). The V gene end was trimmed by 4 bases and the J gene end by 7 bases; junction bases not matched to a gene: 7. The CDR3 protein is CASSSQGTRNSPLHF. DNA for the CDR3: TGTGCCAGCAGTTCACAGGGGACGCGGAATTCACCCCTCCACTTT.

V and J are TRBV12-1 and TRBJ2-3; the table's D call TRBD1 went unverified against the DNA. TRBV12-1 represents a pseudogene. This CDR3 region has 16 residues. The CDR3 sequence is CASSFGGPRYTDTQYF. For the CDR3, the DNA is TGTGCCAGCAGCTTTGGGGGCCCACGATACACAGATACGCAGTATTTT.

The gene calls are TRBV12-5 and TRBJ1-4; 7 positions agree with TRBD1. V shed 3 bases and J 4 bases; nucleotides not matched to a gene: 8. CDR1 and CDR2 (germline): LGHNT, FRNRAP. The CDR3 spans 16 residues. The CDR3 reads CASGFDRVGGNEKLFF. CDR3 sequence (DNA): TGTGCTAGTGGTTTCGACAGGGTCGGTGGTAATGAAAAACTGTTTTTT.

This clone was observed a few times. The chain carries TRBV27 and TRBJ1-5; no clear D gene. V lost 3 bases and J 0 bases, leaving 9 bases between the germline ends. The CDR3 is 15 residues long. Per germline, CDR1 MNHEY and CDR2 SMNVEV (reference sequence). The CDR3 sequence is CASSFGHLSNQPQHF. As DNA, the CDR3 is TGTGCCAGCAGTTTTGGGCACCTTAGCAATCAGCCCCAGCATTTT.

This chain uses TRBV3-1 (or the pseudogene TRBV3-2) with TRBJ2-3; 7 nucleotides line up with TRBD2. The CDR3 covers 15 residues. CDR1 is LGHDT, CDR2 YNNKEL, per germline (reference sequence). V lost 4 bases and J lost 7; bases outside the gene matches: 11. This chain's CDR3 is CASSPRTRRGHTQYF. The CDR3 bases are TGTGCCAGCAGCCCGAGGACTAGAAGGGGCCATACGCAGTATTTT.

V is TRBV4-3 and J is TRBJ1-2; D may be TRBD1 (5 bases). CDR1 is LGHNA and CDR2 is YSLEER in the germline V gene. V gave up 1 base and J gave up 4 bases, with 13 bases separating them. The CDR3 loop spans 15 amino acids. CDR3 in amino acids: CASSQATGGGYGYTF. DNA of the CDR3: TGCGCCAGCAGCCAAGCTACGGGGGGAGGCTATGGCTACACCTTC.